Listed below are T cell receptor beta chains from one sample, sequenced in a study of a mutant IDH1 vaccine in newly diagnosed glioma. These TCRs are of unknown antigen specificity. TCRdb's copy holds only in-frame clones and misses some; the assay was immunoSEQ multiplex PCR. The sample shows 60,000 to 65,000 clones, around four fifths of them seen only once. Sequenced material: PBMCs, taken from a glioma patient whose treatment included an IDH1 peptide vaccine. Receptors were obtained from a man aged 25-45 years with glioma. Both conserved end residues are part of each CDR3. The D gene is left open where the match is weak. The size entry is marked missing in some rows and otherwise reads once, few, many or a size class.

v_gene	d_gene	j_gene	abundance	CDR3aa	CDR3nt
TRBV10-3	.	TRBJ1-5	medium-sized	CAITSTEDQPQHF	TGTGCCATCACCTCGACAGAGGATCAGCCCCAGCATTTT
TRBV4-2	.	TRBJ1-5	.	CASSQDQGGFLEQPQHF	TGTGCCAGCAGCCAAGATCAGGGAGGATTTTTGGAGCAGCCCCAGCATTTT
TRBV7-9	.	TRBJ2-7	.	CASSLASQGTYEQYF	TGTGCCAGCAGCTTAGCGAGCCAGGGCACCTACGAGCAGTACTTC
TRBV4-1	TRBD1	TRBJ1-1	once	CASSQDRLTGSNTEAFF	TGCGCCAGCAGCCAAGATCGACTGACAGGGTCCAACACTGAAGCTTTCTTT
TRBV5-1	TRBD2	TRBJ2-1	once	CASSFSGGAGEQFF	TGCGCCAGCAGCTTTAGCGGGGGGGCCGGTGAGCAGTTCTTC
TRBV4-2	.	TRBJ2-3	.	CASSQEGVTDTQYF	TGTGCCAGCAGCCAAGAAGGGGTTACAGATACGCAGTATTTT
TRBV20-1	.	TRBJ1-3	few	CSAHYWDTIYF	TGCAGTGCCCACTATTGGGACACCATATATTTT
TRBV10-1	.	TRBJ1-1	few	CASMAQLNTEAFF	TGCGCCAGCATGGCGCAGCTGAACACTGAAGCTTTCTTT
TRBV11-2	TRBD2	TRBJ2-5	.	CASSLDTGGKETQYF	TGTGCCAGCAGCTTAGACACGGGGGGGAAAGAGACCCAGTACTTC
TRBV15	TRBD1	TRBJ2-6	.	CATSRGTGFPSGANVLTF	TGTGCCACCAGCAGAGGGACAGGATTCCCCTCTGGGGCCAACGTCCTGACTTTC
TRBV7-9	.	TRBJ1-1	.	CASSPHQGGETEAFF	TGTGCCAGCAGTCCACATCAAGGAGGGGAGACTGAAGCTTTCTTT
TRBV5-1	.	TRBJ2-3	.	CASSRGTLTDTQYF	TGCGCCAGCAGCCGTGGGACACTCACAGATACGCAGTATTTT
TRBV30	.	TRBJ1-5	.	CAWSQDSNQPQHF	TGTGCCTGGAGTCAGGACAGTAATCAGCCTCAGCATTTT
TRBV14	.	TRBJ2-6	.	CASSQGGTGANVLTF	TGTGCCAGCAGCCAAGGGGGGACCGGGGCCAACGTCCTGACTTTC
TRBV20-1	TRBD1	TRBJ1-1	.	CSARRGREAFF	TGCAGTGCTAGAAGGGGGCGGGAAGCTTTCTTT
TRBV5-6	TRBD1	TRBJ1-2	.	CASNPPYGQGNYGYTF	TGTGCCAGCAACCCCCCCTATGGACAGGGGAACTATGGCTACACCTTC